Listed here are 25 T cell receptor beta chains from one sample, sequenced in a study of blood T cell repertoires in COVID-19. TCRdb keeps only in-frame clones here, not all; method: immunoSEQ multiplex PCR. The table includes 25,000 to 30,000 clones, 85% to 95% detected once. Material: peripheral blood. The receptors derive from a woman in her 70s with COVID-19, enrolled during active disease.

The chain uses TRBV30 and TRBJ1-4; D is ambiguous. The CDR3 has 11 amino acids. The V gene's germline CDR1 is GTSNPN and CDR2 SVGIG (reference sequence). Trimming stripped 0 bases from V and 8 bases from J, with 4 bases between. CDR3 nucleotides: TGTGCCTGGAGTGTACAAGAAAAACTGTTTTTT. This sequence encodes CAWSVQEKLFF.

The chain employs TRBV6-1 and TRBJ2-7; D unresolved. The CDR3 spans 12 residues. Germline CDR1 MNHNS, CDR2 SASEGT. V lost 3 bases, J lost 3 bases, and 6 bases lay in between. CDR3 DNA: TGTGCCAGCAGTGATCAGATCTACGAGCAGTACTTC. It codes for CASSDQIYEQYF.

The chain couples TRBV4-1 to TRBJ1-1, with a weak D call TRBD1 (5 bases). The germline V gene has CDR1 MGHRA and CDR2 YSYEKL. The CDR3 spans 19 residues. V was shortened by 0 bases and J by 1 base, with 21 bases between the two germline ends. The CDR3, as DNA: TGCGCCAGCAGCCAAGAAAGAAAAAAGGGGTTTCTTACGAACACTGAAGCTTTCTTT. It translates to CASSQERKKGFLTNTEAFF.

This clone was seen a few times. The V and J genes are TRBV7-9 and TRBJ2-7; 9 nucleotides line up with TRBD1. Germline lookup yields CDR1 SEHNR and CDR2 FQNEAQ (reference sequence). Trimming cost V 2 bases and J 9 bases; bases outside gene matches: 8. This CDR3 is built from 14 residues. The CDR3 here is CASSLLDRGSGQYF. In DNA form, the CDR3 reads TGTGCCAGCAGCTTATTGGACAGGGGATCGGGGCAGTACTTC.

V is TRBV18 and J is TRBJ2-1; TRBD1 might be the D (6 bases). The CDR3 loop spans 14 amino acids. Per the germline V gene, CDR1 is KGHSH and CDR2 is LQKENI. Trimming removed 0 bases from V and 5 bases from J, with 8 bases in between. CDR3 coding DNA: TGTGCCAGCTCACCACCGGACAGAGACAATGAGCAGTTCTTC. It codes for CASSPPDRDNEQFF.

V gene TRBV6-1 combines with J gene TRBJ1-5; no clear D gene. This CDR3 is 13 amino acids long. Germline-derived CDR1 and CDR2 are MNHNS and SASEGT. Trimming removed 0 bases from V and 6 bases from J, with 6 bases in between. CDR3 amino acids: CASSEAYSQPQHF. CDR3 DNA sequence: TGTGCCAGCAGTGAAGCGTATAGTCAGCCCCAGCATTTT.

The chain joins TRBV7-2 to TRBJ1-2, with 9 bases that match TRBD1. The germline CDR1 and CDR2 sequences are SGHTA and FQGNSA. V dropped 1 base and J dropped 6; count of bases not matched to a gene: 6. The length of the CDR3 is 15 residues. CDR3 nucleotide sequence: TGTGCCAGCAGCTTAGGTGGGACAGGGAGCGATGGCTACACCTTC. The encoded protein is CASSLGGTGSDGYTF.

The chain uses TRBV7-2 and TRBJ2-3; a possible D gene is TRBD2 (6 bases). The CDR3 totals 15 residues. Trimming shortened V by 5 bases and J by 4 bases, and 16 bases separated the two germline ends. Germline CDR1 SGHTA, CDR2 FQGNSA. Written as DNA, the CDR3 is TGTGCCAGCAGCCCATTTGGGACTCAACCAGATACGCAGTATTTT. Its translation is CASSPFGTQPDTQYF.

The chain combines TRBV7-9 with TRBJ1-2; a weak D match, TRBD1 (5 bases). V was clipped by 4 bases and J by 3 bases, with 18 bases between them. Germline CDR1 reads SEHNR; CDR2 reads FQNEAQ (reference sequence). CDR3 length: 16 amino acids. The CDR3 DNA reads as TGTGCCAGCAGCTCGCCGAGTGGAGGGGATCACTATGGCTACACCTTC. Translated, it gives CASSSPSGGDHYGYTF. Using reference TRBV7-9 and TRBJ1-2 for the parts outside the CDR3, the full variable domain is DTGVSQNPRHKITKRGQNVTFRCDPISEHNRLYWYRQTLGQGPEFLTYFQNEAQLEKSRLLSDRFSAERPKGSFSTLEIQRTEQGDSAMYLCASSSPSGGDHYGYTFGSGTRLTVV.

V is TRBV6-1 and J is TRBJ2-7; D is uncertain. The CDR3 covers 13 residues. Germline loops: CDR1 MNHNS, CDR2 SASEGT. The ends were cut back, 3 bases at V and 5 bases at J, with 11 bases in the middle. This CDR3 is CASSDLKPHEQYF. The DNA of the CDR3 is TGTGCCAGCAGTGATCTTAAGCCCCACGAGCAGTACTTC.

The CDR3 region has the DNA TGTGCCTCCCTAGGTGAAAAACTGTTTTTT. It yields the protein CASLGEKLFF. The rearrangement joins TRBV30 to TRBJ1-4; no reliable D call. Germline-derived CDR1 and CDR2 are GTSNPN and SVGIG (reference sequence). The CDR3 is 10 amino acids. V dropped 7 bases and J dropped 7 bases, with 7 bases sitting between them.

In this sample, this clone turned up once. The CDR3 loop is CASSSTFQQLSNEKLFF. CDR3 nucleotide sequence: TGTGCCAGCTCATCGACCTTTCAACAGTTGTCTAATGAAAAACTGTTTTTT. This chain links TRBV18 with TRBJ1-4; D remains ambiguous. The V gene's germline CDR1 is KGHSH and CDR2 LQKENI. V lost 5 bases and J lost 3, with 19 bases in between. CDR3 size: 17 residues.

The chain links TRBV7-2 to TRBJ2-7; tentative D call: TRBD2 (6 bases). The CDR3 length is 14 residues. The V gene lost 4 bases and the J gene lost 4 bases, with 14 bases spanning the gap. CDR1 is SGHTA and CDR2 is FQGNSA in the germline V gene. CDR3 coding DNA: TGTGCCAGCAGCTATGTACTGGGGGGTTACGAGCAGTACTTC. This codes for CASSYVLGGYEQYF.

The V and J genes are TRBV18 and TRBJ1-1; the D is unclear. There are 14 residues in the CDR3. From germline, CDR1 is KGHSH and CDR2 LQKENI. The V end was cut by 3 bases, the J end by 0 bases, with 8 bases between. CDR3 protein: CASSPDYMNTEAFF. DNA of the CDR3: TGTGCCAGCTCACCCGATTACATGAACACTGAAGCTTTCTTT.

The rearrangement joins TRBV18 to TRBJ1-1, with 10 bases fitting TRBD1. V shed 4 bases, J shed 6 bases, and the junction held 11 bases outside the gene matches. The CDR3 is made up of 16 amino acids. Germline lookup yields CDR1 KGHSH and CDR2 LQKENI. DNA for the CDR3: TGTGCCAGCTCACGCATGGACAGGGGGAAAGGGTCTGAAGCTTTCTTT. Amino acids: CASSRMDRGKGSEAFF.

J is TRBJ2-2 and V is TRBV6-1; 10 positions agree with TRBD2. After removal of 2 bases from V and 5 bases from J, the junction contained 11 bases not matched to a gene. Germline CDR1 and CDR2: MNHNS and SASEGT. CDR3 length: 18 residues. CDR3: CASSENGLAGVKTGELFF. CDR3 bases: TGTGCCAGCAGTGAAAACGGTCTAGCGGGAGTAAAGACCGGGGAGCTGTTTTTT.

V is TRBV27 and J is TRBJ1-1; 7 bases are shared with TRBD1. CDR1 is MNHEY and CDR2 is SMNVEV in the germline V gene (reference sequence). V was clipped by 10 bases and J by 0 bases; unmatched bases: 5. The CDR3 is made up of 13 amino acids. CDR3 bases: TGTGCCACCAGGGACAGATTGAACACTGAAGCTTTCTTT. Amino acid sequence: CATRDRLNTEAFF.

The chain carries TRBV18 and TRBJ1-2; D is unclear. This CDR3 contains 14 residues. Trimming pared 2 bases from V and 6 bases from J, leaving 13 bases between. Looked up from germline, CDR1 is KGHSH and CDR2 is LQKENI. The CDR3 DNA follows: TGTGCCAGCTCACCAGACCGCAGCGGCCATGGCTACACCTTC. Amino acid sequence: CASSPDRSGHGYTF.

This chain uses TRBV10-3 with TRBJ2-7; D unresolved. Germline CDR1 and CDR2: ENHRY and SYGVKD. Trimming shortened V by 6 bases and J by 2 bases, and 11 bases separated the two germline ends. The CDR3 sequence is 13 residues long. The CDR3 bases are TGTGCCATCAGCCGGGTTGGCGCCTACGAGCAGTACTTC. Encoded protein: CAISRVGAYEQYF.

CDR3 in amino acids: CAWSGRTDQPQHF. The CDR3 DNA reads TGTGCCTGGAGCGGCAGGACTGATCAGCCCCAGCATTTT. The genes are TRBV30 and TRBJ1-5; D is undetermined. Between the trimmed V and J ends, which lost 3 bases and 5 bases, there was a span of 11 bases. Looked up from germline, CDR1 is GTSNPN and CDR2 is SVGIG (reference sequence). This CDR3 is built from 13 residues.

This clone appeared a single time. The chain combines TRBV7-3 with TRBJ2-1; 9 bases fit TRBD2. The CDR3 sequence is 15 residues long. Looked up from germline, CDR1 is SGHTA and CDR2 is FQGTGA. V was clipped by 5 bases and J by 4 bases; unmatched bases: 6. The CDR3: CASSIQLAGYNEQFF. For the CDR3, the DNA is TGTGCCAGCAGCATACAACTAGCGGGTTACAATGAGCAGTTCTTC.

The CDR3 loop reads CASSPGTRREQYF. The CDR3 DNA reads TGTGCCAGCAGCCCTGGAACGCGGCGCGAGCAGTACTTC. This chain uses TRBV14 with TRBJ2-7, with D unresolved. Germline assignment: CDR1 SGHDN and CDR2 FVKESK. This CDR3 is 13 amino acids long. The V end was cut by 4 bases, the J end by 6 bases, with 13 bases between.

The chain recombines TRBV30 with TRBJ1-3; 10 nucleotides match TRBD1. This CDR3 comprises 15 residues. Per germline, CDR1 GTSNPN and CDR2 SVGIG (reference sequence). Trimming cost V 2 bases and J 5 bases; bases outside gene matches: 6. This chain's CDR3 is CAWSLTGGSRNTIYF. The CDR3 DNA reads as TGTGCCTGGAGTCTGACAGGGGGCAGTCGAAACACCATATATTTT.

The V call is TRBV5-1, the J call TRBJ2-1, with D maybe TRBD2 (5 bases). Germline V gene sequence: CDR1 SGHRS, CDR2 YFSETQ. The V end lost 0 bases, the J end lost 1 base, and 11 bases lay between the germline ends. This CDR3 contains 16 residues. CDR3 in DNA: TGCGCCAGCAGCTTGGCCAGCAGCGGATCCTACAATGAGCAGTTCTTC. Amino acids: CASSLASSGSYNEQFF.

This clone was observed a single time. V gene TRBV30 combines with J gene TRBJ2-1; 7 bases fit TRBD2. V lost 4 bases and J lost 7; bases outside the gene matches: 4. This CDR3 region has 12 residues. Germline lookup yields CDR1 GTSNPN and CDR2 SVGIG (reference sequence). The CDR3 region is CAWTSGPNEQFF. The CDR3 nucleotides are TGTGCCTGGACTAGCGGACCGAATGAGCAGTTCTTC.